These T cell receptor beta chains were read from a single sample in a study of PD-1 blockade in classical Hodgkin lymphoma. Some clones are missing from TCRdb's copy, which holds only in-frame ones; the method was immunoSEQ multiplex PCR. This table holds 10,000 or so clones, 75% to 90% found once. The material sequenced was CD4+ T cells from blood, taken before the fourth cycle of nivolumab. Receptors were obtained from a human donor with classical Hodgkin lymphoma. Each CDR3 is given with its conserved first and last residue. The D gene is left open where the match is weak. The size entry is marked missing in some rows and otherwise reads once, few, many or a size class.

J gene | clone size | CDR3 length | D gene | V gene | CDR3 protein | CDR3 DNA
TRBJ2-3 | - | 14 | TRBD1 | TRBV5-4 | CASSTGQDTDTQYF | TGTGCCAGCAGCACGGGACAGGACACAGATACGCAGTATTTT
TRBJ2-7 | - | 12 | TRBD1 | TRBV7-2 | CASSARPGDRNF | TGTGCCAGCAGCGCCAGGCCCGGGGACAGAAACTTC
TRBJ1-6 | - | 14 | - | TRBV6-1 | CASTDGTRGGPLHF | TGTGCCAGCACGGACGGTACGCGGGGGGGGCCCCTCCACTTT
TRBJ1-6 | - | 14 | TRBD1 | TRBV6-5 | CASTGTGGNSPLHF | TGTGCCAGCACCGGGACAGGCGGGAATTCACCCCTCCACTTT
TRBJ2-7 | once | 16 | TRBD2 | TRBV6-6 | CASSLGLAGATYEQYF | TGTGCCAGCAGCCTCGGACTAGCGGGAGCCACCTACGAGCAGTACTTC
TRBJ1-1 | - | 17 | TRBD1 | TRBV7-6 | CASSLGRTGGVNTEAFF | TGTGCCAGCAGCTTAGGCCGGACAGGCGGGGTGAACACTGAAGCTTTCTTT
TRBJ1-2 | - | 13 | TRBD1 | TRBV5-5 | CASSLGTGYGYTF | TGTGCCAGCAGCTTAGGGACAGGCTATGGCTACACCTTC
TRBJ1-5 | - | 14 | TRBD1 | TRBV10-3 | CAIGTGDSNQPQHF | TGTGCCATTGGGACAGGGGATAGCAATCAGCCCCAGCATTTT
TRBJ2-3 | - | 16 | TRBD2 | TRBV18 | CASSPPGGHHTDTQYF | TGTGCCAGCTCACCACCGGGAGGGCACCACACAGATACGCAGTATTTT
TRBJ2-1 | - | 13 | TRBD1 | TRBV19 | CASSRQGANEQFF | TGTGCCAGTAGTAGGCAGGGGGCGAATGAGCAGTTCTTC
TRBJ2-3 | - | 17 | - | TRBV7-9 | CASSPQGGAVGTDTQYF | TGTGCCAGCAGCCCCCAAGGGGGGGCGGTCGGCACAGATACGCAGTATTTT
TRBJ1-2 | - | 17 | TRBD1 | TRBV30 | CAWKRGTGGFLNYGYTF | TGTGCCTGGAAACGGGGGACAGGGGGATTCCTAAACTATGGCTACACCTTC
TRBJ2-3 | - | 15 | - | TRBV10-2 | CAARTAGWESDTQYF | TGCGCCGCAAGGACGGCAGGGTGGGAGTCAGATACGCAGTATTTT
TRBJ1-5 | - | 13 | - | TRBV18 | CASSPGGNQPQHF | TGTGCCAGCTCACCAGGGGGAAATCAGCCCCAGCATTTT
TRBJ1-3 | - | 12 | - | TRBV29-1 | CSVDTSGNTIYF | TGCAGCGTTGATACCTCTGGAAACACCATATATTTT
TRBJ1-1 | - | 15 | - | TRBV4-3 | CASSLNRVRSTEAFF | TGCGCCAGCAGCCTAAACAGGGTGAGAAGCACTGAAGCTTTCTTT
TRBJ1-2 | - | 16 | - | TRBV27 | CASSSQGKGGNYGYTF | TGTGCCAGCAGTTCCCAGGGAAAGGGGGGCAACTATGGCTACACCTTC
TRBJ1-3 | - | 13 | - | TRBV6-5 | CASKGNSGNTIYF | TGTGCCAGCAAGGGGAACTCTGGAAACACCATATATTTT
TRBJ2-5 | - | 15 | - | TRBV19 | CASSTRTGRGETQYF | TGTGCCAGTAGTACCCGGACGGGCCGAGGGGAGACCCAGTACTTC
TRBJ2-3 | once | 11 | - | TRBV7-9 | CASSDTDTQYF | TGTGCCAGCAGCGACACAGATACGCAGTATTTT